The present T cell receptor (beta chain) was sequenced within a study of blood T cell repertoires in COVID-19. Overall study context: The cDNA or gDNA used as material had been derived from T cells, B-cell-depleted T cells, or PBMCs.

As handled by the study authors: By means of reference gene primer amplification, nucleated cell counts were estimated. Libraries were prepared by immunoSEQ multiplex PCR; TCRdb keeps only in-frame clonotypes and omits some of them. That table supplies the V and J calls and clone size; D and trimming were determined from the DNA. The sample records roughly 180,000 clones, 85% to 90% being singletons. Trimming took 9 bases from V and 1 from J, leaving 12 bases between them. Germline V gene lookup returns CDR1 MDHEN and CDR2 SYDVKM. CDR3 length: 13 residues. The sequencing sample was made of peripheral blood. The chain links TRBV28 to TRBJ1-1; D not resolved. The source is a man between 65 and 80 years old with active or convalescent COVID-19. CDR3 in DNA: TGTGCCAGTCGTGGGCCGAGGAACACTGAAGCTTTCTTT. It is translated as CASRGPRNTEAFF.